What follows describes a single T cell receptor (beta chain). Trimming removed 2 bases from V and 5 bases from J, with 10 bases in between. The CDR3 extends over 13 amino acids. Germline assignment: CDR1 SGDLS and CDR2 YYNGEE. Every isolated RNA sample was fully reverse transcribed, so sequencing captured expressed TCRB transcripts. Clones were read by immunoSEQ multiplex PCR, and TCRdb kept only the in-frame ones, dropping some. The sample consists of hundreds of thousands of clones, roughly 14% of them appearing once. The data stem from a study of beta chain features in type 1 diabetes. The chain recombines TRBV9 with TRBJ2-5; D tentatively fits TRBD1 or TRBD2 (5 bases each). This TCR was sampled from a young man in good health. The sequencing sample was made of naive CD4+ T cells from blood. CDR3: CASSVRGGETQYF. CDR3 bases: TGTGCCAGCAGCGTGAGGGGCGGGGAGACCCAGTACTTC. The complete variable domain, with remaining parts taken from reference TRBV9 and TRBJ2-5, reads DSGVTQTPKHLITATGQRVTLRCSPRSGDLSVYWYQQSLDQGLQFLIQYYNGEERAKGNILERFSAQQFPDLHSELNLSSLELGDSALYFCASSVRGGETQYFGPGTRLLVL.